This entry concerns a single TCR beta chain. Its binding antigen is unknown. Base-call qualities are not available, and no considerably larger clone is one nucleotide away. Its CDR3 holds 16 amino acids, cysteine through phenylalanine. Solely the CDR3 DNA is kept, with 48 bases framed from the first base. CDR1 is given as MNHEY and CDR2 as SMNVEV, both from the germline V gene (reference sequence). Relative to germline, V is missing 5 bases and J is missing 0 bases, with 7 bases of the junction outside any gene match. The entry originates in a study of blood T cell repertoires in COVID-19 (dated by TCRdb to about 2020). Background on the whole study: Collaborator samples came from the United States, Italy and Spain and covered acute and convalescent phases of COVID-19. The dataset comprised deeply sampled blood TCRbeta repertoires from subjects exposed to, actively infected with, or recovered from COVID-19. HLA class I and class II types, where available, came from metadata supplied by the sample provider rather than from assay-based typing. Sample metadata almost always included a de-identified subject ID, COVID-19 status, age in years and sex. The prospective study material was composed of cDNA or gDNA derived from T cells, B-cell-depleted T cells, or PBMCs. A freely available public database, intended as a resource for researchers studying the immune response to SARS-CoV-2, is where the repertoires were released. Samples were obtained from the ongoing ImmuneRACE study (first 160 participants) and from over 1,000 subjects provided by 6 global collaborators. Paper-wide results and their limitations: The quantity of clinical and demographic metadata differed by source and by participant and was supplied without curation.

Whole blood was collected in K2EDTA tubes by collaborating institutions according to the institutions' own protocols. For TCRbeta analysis, collaborators shipped samples as frozen whole blood, isolated PBMCs, or DNA extracted from either of those sample types. TCRbeta CDR3 regions were amplified from genomic DNA by means of the immunoSEQ Assay, a bias-controlled multiplex PCR. From the authors' description of their analysis: The number of nucleated cells in each sample was estimated from the amplification of reference gene primers within the assay. To quantify the absolute abundance of each unique TCRbeta CDR3 rearrangement, sequence reads were collapsed and filtered. Productive Simpson clonality was computed per sample as the square root of Simpson's diversity index over productive rearrangements. TCRdb obtained this table from immuneACCESS and retained in-frame rearrangements with V and J assigned. These tables miss some clones; where compared with another copy, unresolved V genes account for less than half of the shortfall, and the remainder is unexplained. Clone size and the V and J calls come from that table; the DNA yielded D and trimming. This sample is represented by about 24,000 clones; about 89% of them were singletons. The biggest ten clones account for roughly 4.7% of the sample.

The sample comprised peripheral blood. The sequence was collected from a man aged 45-65 years with active COVID-19. The V gene is TRBV27 and the J gene is TRBJ1-5, and 7 bases in between align with TRBD1. The DNA reads as follows: TGTGCCAGCAGTCCCAGACAGGGCTATAGCAATCAGCCCCAGCATTTT. This translates into CASSPRQGYSNQPQHF.